These T cell receptor beta chains were read from a single sample in a study of OX40 agonist ivuxolimab in advanced cancers. Assay used: immunoSEQ multiplex PCR; TCRdb lists only in-frame clones, some missing. The data contain 48,000 or so clones, around 87% of them singletons. The specimen was CD4+ or CD8+ T cells sorted from blood, collected in a trial of the OX40 agonist ivuxolimab. Receptors originate from an adult with an advanced solid tumor such as melanoma, head and neck, liver or kidney cancer. The CDR3 runs from the conserved cysteine through the conserved F or W. The order of the fields is J gene, clone size, V gene, D gene, CDR3 DNA, CDR3 protein. A D gene is named only where the DNA matches it firmly. Clone size, where shown, is once, few, many, or a class for clones that have expanded.

J gene: TRBJ1-3; clone size: -; V gene: TRBV5-6; D gene: -; CDR3 DNA: TGTGCCAGCAGCTTGTTAGGGGTTGGAAACACCATATATTTT; CDR3 protein: CASSLLGVGNTIYF
J gene: TRBJ1-6; clone size: once; V gene: TRBV6-5; D gene: -; CDR3 DNA: TGTGCCAGCAGTTACAGCGGCTCCTATAATTCACCCCTCCACTTT; CDR3 protein: CASSYSGSYNSPLHF
J gene: TRBJ1-4; clone size: -; V gene: TRBV5-1; D gene: -; CDR3 DNA: TGCGCCAGCAGCTTGAGGTCGACTAATGAAAAACTGTTTTTT; CDR3 protein: CASSLRSTNEKLFF
J gene: TRBJ1-1; clone size: -; V gene: TRBV5-1; D gene: -; CDR3 DNA: TGCGCCAGCAGCATTGGCCCGGGGAACACTGAAGCTTTCTTT; CDR3 protein: CASSIGPGNTEAFF
J gene: TRBJ2-3; clone size: -; V gene: TRBV4-2; D gene: -; CDR3 DNA: TGTGCCAGCAGCCAAGATCAGGGAAGAGTCCTGGGGGCAGATACGCAGTATTTT; CDR3 protein: CASSQDQGRVLGADTQYF
J gene: TRBJ1-4; clone size: -; V gene: TRBV18; D gene: -; CDR3 DNA: TGTGCCAGCTCACCACCAGGGGAGGGGGAAAAACTGTTTTTT; CDR3 protein: CASSPPGEGEKLFF
J gene: TRBJ2-5; clone size: -; V gene: TRBV6-4; D gene: TRBD2; CDR3 DNA: TGTGCCAGCAGTGAGGGAAGCGGGAGGAGAGGAGAGACCCAGTACTTC; CDR3 protein: CASSEGSGRRGETQYF
J gene: TRBJ1-4; clone size: -; V gene: TRBV6-1; D gene: TRBD1; CDR3 DNA: TGTGCCAGCAGCCCGGGACAGCCTCCTGAAAAACTGTTTTTT; CDR3 protein: CASSPGQPPEKLFF
J gene: TRBJ1-1; clone size: -; V gene: TRBV27; D gene: TRBD1; CDR3 DNA: TGTGCCAGCAGTACCAACAGGGGGAGAGAGAACACTGAAGCTTTCTTT; CDR3 protein: CASSTNRGRENTEAFF
J gene: TRBJ2-3; clone size: few; V gene: TRBV28; D gene: TRBD2; CDR3 DNA: TGTGCCACCGGACGACTAGCGGGAGGCACAGATACGCAGTATTTT; CDR3 protein: CATGRLAGGTDTQYF
J gene: TRBJ2-7; clone size: -; V gene: TRBV29-1; D gene: -; CDR3 DNA: TGCAGCGTTGGCCCAGGAAGATACGAGCAGTACTTC; CDR3 protein: CSVGPGRYEQYF
J gene: TRBJ1-1; clone size: -; V gene: TRBV2; D gene: -; CDR3 DNA: TGTGCCAGCACGGTGAACACTGAAGCTTTCTTT; CDR3 protein: CASTVNTEAFF
J gene: TRBJ2-2; clone size: -; V gene: TRBV21-1; D gene: -; CDR3 DNA: TGTGCCAGCAGCAAAGTTGAGGGCGCGGACACCGGGGAGCTGTTTTTT; CDR3 protein: CASSKVEGADTGELFF
J gene: TRBJ2-1; clone size: -; V gene: TRBV14; D gene: -; CDR3 DNA: TGTGCCAGCAGCCAAGTCCCTAGTTCGATTGAGCAGTTCTTC; CDR3 protein: CASSQVPSSIEQFF
J gene: TRBJ2-3; clone size: -; V gene: TRBV6-5; D gene: TRBD2; CDR3 DNA: TGTGCCAGCAGTTACTCGGCGGGAGTTGGCACAGATACGCAGTATTTT; CDR3 protein: CASSYSAGVGTDTQYF
J gene: TRBJ2-3; clone size: once; V gene: TRBV12-5; D gene: -; CDR3 DNA: TGTGCTAGTGGTTTTCGAGCCGCAGATACGCAGTATTTT; CDR3 protein: CASGFRAADTQYF
J gene: TRBJ1-1; clone size: -; V gene: TRBV27; D gene: TRBD1; CDR3 DNA: TGTGCCAGCAGACCATACAGGGGCCCGAACACTGAAGCTTTCTTT; CDR3 protein: CASRPYRGPNTEAFF
J gene: TRBJ1-1; clone size: -; V gene: TRBV29-1; D gene: -; CDR3 DNA: TGCAGCGTTGGCTCCTTTACAGGGACTGAAGCTTTCTTT; CDR3 protein: CSVGSFTGTEAFF
J gene: TRBJ2-2; clone size: -; V gene: TRBV7-6; D gene: TRBD1; CDR3 DNA: TGTGCCAGCAGCTTAACAAACAGGGGCACCGGGGAGCTGTTTTTT; CDR3 protein: CASSLTNRGTGELFF
J gene: TRBJ2-2; clone size: -; V gene: TRBV29-1; D gene: -; CDR3 DNA: TGCAGCGTCTCCATAGGGCTTTCCACCGGGGAGCTGTTTTTT; CDR3 protein: CSVSIGLSTGELFF
J gene: TRBJ2-3; clone size: -; V gene: TRBV27; D gene: TRBD2; CDR3 DNA: TGTGCCAGCACCATATATAGCGGGAGGGCCCGCACAGATACGCAGTATTTT; CDR3 protein: CASTIYSGRARTDTQYF
J gene: TRBJ2-7; clone size: -; V gene: TRBV19; D gene: TRBD2; CDR3 DNA: TGTGCCAGTAGTGGGGGACTAGCGGGTCAAGATTACGAGCAGTACTTC; CDR3 protein: CASSGGLAGQDYEQYF
J gene: TRBJ2-1; clone size: -; V gene: TRBV5-8; D gene: TRBD2; CDR3 DNA: TGTGCCAGCAGCATCGGACTAGCTGTTGAGCAGTTCTTC; CDR3 protein: CASSIGLAVEQFF
J gene: TRBJ1-4; clone size: -; V gene: TRBV5-1; D gene: TRBD1; CDR3 DNA: TGCGCCAGCAGCGTGGGGACAGGCGCAACTAATGAAAAACTGTTTTTT; CDR3 protein: CASSVGTGATNEKLFF
J gene: TRBJ2-1; clone size: -; V gene: TRBV19; D gene: -; CDR3 DNA: TGTGCCAGTAGCACACGACAGGGGAGGGGAGATGAGCAGTTCTTC; CDR3 protein: CASSTRQGRGDEQFF
J gene: TRBJ2-3; clone size: -; V gene: TRBV6-5; D gene: -; CDR3 DNA: TGTGCCAGCAGTTACTCGGAGTCATCCAGAGATACGCAGTATTTT; CDR3 protein: CASSYSESSRDTQYF
J gene: TRBJ2-7; clone size: -; V gene: TRBV10-3; D gene: -; CDR3 DNA: TGTGCCATCAGTGAAGACAGAGCTTACTACGAGCAGTACTTC; CDR3 protein: CAISEDRAYYEQYF
J gene: TRBJ1-2; clone size: -; V gene: TRBV7-3; D gene: -; CDR3 DNA: TGTGCCAGCAGCTTTCAGGGTGGGGATGGCTACACCTTC; CDR3 protein: CASSFQGGDGYTF
J gene: TRBJ2-5; clone size: once; V gene: TRBV7-9; D gene: -; CDR3 DNA: TGTGCCAGCAGCGACAGGTACCAAGAGACCCAGTACTTC; CDR3 protein: CASSDRYQETQYF
J gene: TRBJ1-1; clone size: -; V gene: TRBV29-1; D gene: TRBD1; CDR3 DNA: TGCAGCGTTGCGGGACAGGGGAACACTGAAGCTTTCTTT; CDR3 protein: CSVAGQGNTEAFF
J gene: TRBJ1-2; clone size: -; V gene: TRBV5-6; D gene: -; CDR3 DNA: TGTGCCAGCAGCTCCGGGGGGGCCCACTATGGCTACACCTTC; CDR3 protein: CASSSGGAHYGYTF
J gene: TRBJ2-5; clone size: -; V gene: TRBV7-2; D gene: TRBD2; CDR3 DNA: TGTGCCAGCAGCGTGCCCGGGACTAGCGGGACCGCGAACTTC; CDR3 protein: CASSVPGTSGTANF
J gene: TRBJ2-1; clone size: once; V gene: TRBV5-6; D gene: -; CDR3 DNA: TGTGCCAGCAGCTTGGTACAGGGAAGGGACAATGAGCAGTTCTTC; CDR3 protein: CASSLVQGRDNEQFF
J gene: TRBJ2-3; clone size: -; V gene: TRBV20-1; D gene: -; CDR3 DNA: TGCAGTGCTAGGGGTGATACGCAGTATTTT; CDR3 protein: CSARGDTQYF
J gene: TRBJ2-1; clone size: -; V gene: TRBV7-9; D gene: -; CDR3 DNA: TGTGCCGCAAGGGGGGTGGATGAGCAGTTCTTC; CDR3 protein: CAARGVDEQFF
J gene: TRBJ1-1; clone size: -; V gene: TRBV6-1; D gene: -; CDR3 DNA: TGTGCCAGCAGACTCGGACAGCGCGAAGCTTTCTTT; CDR3 protein: CASRLGQREAFF
J gene: TRBJ1-2; clone size: -; V gene: TRBV6-1; D gene: -; CDR3 DNA: TGTGCCAGCAGTGAAGACTCCACAGGGTCCCGGAATGGCTACACCTTC; CDR3 protein: CASSEDSTGSRNGYTF
J gene: TRBJ1-1; clone size: -; V gene: TRBV2; D gene: TRBD1; CDR3 DNA: TGTGCCAGCAGTGCAGGGGGGGAGCGGGCTGAAGCTTTCTTT; CDR3 protein: CASSAGGERAEAFF
J gene: TRBJ2-5; clone size: -; V gene: TRBV5-1; D gene: TRBD2; CDR3 DNA: TGCGCCAGCAGCACCCAGACGGGGGGGCAAGAGACCCAGTACTTC; CDR3 protein: CASSTQTGGQETQYF
J gene: TRBJ2-1; clone size: -; V gene: TRBV2; D gene: TRBD2; CDR3 DNA: TGTGCCAGCAGTGTTCTACTAGCGGCCTACAATGAGCAGTTCTTC; CDR3 protein: CASSVLLAAYNEQFF
J gene: TRBJ1-1; clone size: -; V gene: TRBV7-3; D gene: -; CDR3 DNA: TGTGCCAGCAGCCCTACAGGAGGGAACACTGAAGCTTTCTTT; CDR3 protein: CASSPTGGNTEAFF